These T cell receptor beta chains were read from a single sample in a study of blood T cell repertoires in COVID-19. Clones were sequenced by immunoSEQ multiplex PCR, and TCRdb holds only the in-frame ones, with some missing. The top ten hold roughly 3.6% of the sample, which has 300,000 or so clones, 85% to 90% seen once. The specimen sequenced was peripheral blood. These receptor sequences come from a woman in her thirties or forties with acute or convalescent COVID-19. Both conserved end residues are part of each CDR3. The order of the fields is CDR3 DNA, CDR3 protein, D gene, J gene, V gene, clone size. The D gene is left open where the match is weak. Not all rows give a size; the values are once, few, many and, for expanded clones, a class.

cdr3_nt: TGTGCCAGCAGCTTCCGGGGGGCAGGAAACACCATATATTTT
cdr3_aa: CASSFRGAGNTIYF
d_call: .
j_call: TRBJ1-3
v_call: TRBV7-2
clone_size: .

cdr3_nt: TGTGCCAGCAGCTATTTAGCGGACAGGGGCCTTTACAATGAGCAGTTCTTC
cdr3_aa: CASSYLADRGLYNEQFF
d_call: TRBD1
j_call: TRBJ2-1
v_call: TRBV5-6
clone_size: .

cdr3_nt: TGTGCCAGCAGGTTGGGCACTAGCGGGGGTCAAGAGACCCAGTACTTC
cdr3_aa: CASRLGTSGGQETQYF
d_call: TRBD2
j_call: TRBJ2-5
v_call: TRBV5-6
clone_size: once

cdr3_nt: TGTGCCAGCAGGGACTTTCCGAAAGAGACCCAGTACTTC
cdr3_aa: CASRDFPKETQYF
d_call: .
j_call: TRBJ2-5
v_call: TRBV6-5
clone_size: .

cdr3_nt: TGTGCCACCAGTCCTATACCAATCATACGGGTTGCGGGGGAGCTGTTTTTT
cdr3_aa: CATSPIPIIRVAGELFF
d_call: .
j_call: TRBJ2-2
v_call: TRBV15
clone_size: .

cdr3_nt: TGTGCCAGCAGTTTACCGAGCATCTCTGGAAACACCATATATTTT
cdr3_aa: CASSLPSISGNTIYF
d_call: .
j_call: TRBJ1-3
v_call: TRBV28
clone_size: .

cdr3_nt: TGCGCCAGCAGCCAACCGGGACACAAAAACTACAATGAGCAGTTCTTC
cdr3_aa: CASSQPGHKNYNEQFF
d_call: .
j_call: TRBJ2-1
v_call: TRBV4-1
clone_size: .

cdr3_nt: TGCGCCAGCAGCTTGGGAGGGACAGATCTTCAAGAGACCCAGTACTTC
cdr3_aa: CASSLGGTDLQETQYF
d_call: TRBD1
j_call: TRBJ2-5
v_call: TRBV5-1
clone_size: .

cdr3_nt: TGTGCCAGCAGCGCTGAGGGTTCCAATGAGCAGTTCTTC
cdr3_aa: CASSAEGSNEQFF
d_call: .
j_call: TRBJ2-1
v_call: TRBV5-8
clone_size: .

cdr3_nt: TGTGCCAGCAGCTCCCTTCAGGGGGCAAAGGGACTGTTTTTT
cdr3_aa: CASSSLQGAKGLFF
d_call: TRBD1
j_call: TRBJ1-4
v_call: TRBV11-2
clone_size: .

cdr3_nt: TGTGCCAGCACGCGGAAGGGACAGCCTTATGGCTACACCTTC
cdr3_aa: CASTRKGQPYGYTF
d_call: TRBD1
j_call: TRBJ1-2
v_call: TRBV5-4
clone_size: .

cdr3_nt: TGTGCCAGCAGCCCATCCGGGACAGGGAAATACGATGGCTACACCTTC
cdr3_aa: CASSPSGTGKYDGYTF
d_call: TRBD1
j_call: TRBJ1-2
v_call: TRBV4-2
clone_size: .

cdr3_nt: TGTGCCAGCAGTCTCAGTTGGCGCAATCAGCCCCAGCATTTT
cdr3_aa: CASSLSWRNQPQHF
d_call: .
j_call: TRBJ1-5
v_call: TRBV27
clone_size: .

cdr3_nt: TGTGCCAGCAGTGAAGCGGCACTGCCAGGGGGCCGGAGCACTGAAGCTTTCTTT
cdr3_aa: CASSEAALPGGRSTEAFF
d_call: TRBD1
j_call: TRBJ1-1
v_call: TRBV6-1
clone_size: .

cdr3_nt: TGTGCCAGCAGCTTTTGGGCGGCCAAAAACATTCAGTACTTC
cdr3_aa: CASSFWAAKNIQYF
d_call: .
j_call: TRBJ2-4
v_call: TRBV5-6
clone_size: .

cdr3_nt: TGTGCCAGCAGTTTGCCGCCTGGGGGCAGCAATCAGCCCCAGCATTTT
cdr3_aa: CASSLPPGGSNQPQHF
d_call: .
j_call: TRBJ1-5
v_call: TRBV28
clone_size: .

cdr3_nt: TGTGCCAGCAGCTTAACCCGGGACAGCTACGTTGGTGACTATGGCTACACCTTC
cdr3_aa: CASSLTRDSYVGDYGYTF
d_call: TRBD1
j_call: TRBJ1-2
v_call: TRBV7-2
clone_size: .

cdr3_nt: TGTGCCAGTAGTGGGTGGAGAGACAGGGGAGTATCACCCCTCCACTTT
cdr3_aa: CASSGWRDRGVSPLHF
d_call: TRBD1
j_call: TRBJ1-6
v_call: TRBV19
clone_size: .

cdr3_nt: TGCAGCATAGGGACTTCCCGAAGTACTGAAGCTTTCTTT
cdr3_aa: CSIGTSRSTEAFF
d_call: .
j_call: TRBJ1-1
v_call: TRBV29-1
clone_size: .

cdr3_nt: TGTGCCAGCAGTTTTGCAGGGGCGCCTAACTATGGCTACACCTTC
cdr3_aa: CASSFAGAPNYGYTF
d_call: .
j_call: TRBJ1-2
v_call: TRBV27
clone_size: .

cdr3_nt: TGTGCCAGTACCCGAAGGCTGGGACAAGTCCACTCTGGAAACACCATATATTTT
cdr3_aa: CASTRRLGQVHSGNTIYF
d_call: .
j_call: TRBJ1-3
v_call: TRBV19
clone_size: .

cdr3_nt: TGTGCCAGCAGGACAGGGGCAAACACCGGGGAGCTGTTTTTT
cdr3_aa: CASRTGANTGELFF
d_call: TRBD1
j_call: TRBJ2-2
v_call: TRBV6-5
clone_size: .

cdr3_nt: TGTGCCAGCAGTTACTCAGGGGGCTGGCAGCCCCAGCATTTT
cdr3_aa: CASSYSGGWQPQHF
d_call: TRBD1
j_call: TRBJ1-5
v_call: TRBV6-5
clone_size: .

cdr3_nt: TGCGCCAGCAGCCAGGGTCGGTGGGGGGGGGAAAACTATGGCTACACCTTC
cdr3_aa: CASSQGRWGGENYGYTF
d_call: .
j_call: TRBJ1-2
v_call: TRBV4-1
clone_size: once

cdr3_nt: TGCGCCAGCAGCTGGACTAGCGGGGGGGCCCACACCGGGGAGCTGTTTTTT
cdr3_aa: CASSWTSGGAHTGELFF
d_call: TRBD2
j_call: TRBJ2-2
v_call: TRBV5-1
clone_size: .

cdr3_nt: TGTGCCAGCAGTGAAGCCGGGACAGCCTATGGCTACACCTTC
cdr3_aa: CASSEAGTAYGYTF
d_call: TRBD1
j_call: TRBJ1-2
v_call: TRBV6-1
clone_size: few

cdr3_nt: TGTGCCAGCAGCCGCTATATCTCACAGGGGAACACTGAAGCTTTCTTT
cdr3_aa: CASSRYISQGNTEAFF
d_call: .
j_call: TRBJ1-1
v_call: TRBV7-9
clone_size: .